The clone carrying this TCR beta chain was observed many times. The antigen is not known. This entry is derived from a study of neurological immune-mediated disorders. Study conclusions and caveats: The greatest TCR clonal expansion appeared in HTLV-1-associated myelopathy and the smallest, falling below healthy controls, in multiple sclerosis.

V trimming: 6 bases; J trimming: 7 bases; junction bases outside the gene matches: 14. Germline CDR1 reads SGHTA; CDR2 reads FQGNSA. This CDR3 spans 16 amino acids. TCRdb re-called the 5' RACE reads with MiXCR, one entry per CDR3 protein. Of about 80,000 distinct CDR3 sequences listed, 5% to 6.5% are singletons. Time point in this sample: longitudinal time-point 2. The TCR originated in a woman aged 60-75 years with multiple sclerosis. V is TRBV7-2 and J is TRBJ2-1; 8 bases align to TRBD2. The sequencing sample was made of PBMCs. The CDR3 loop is CASSPQSAGGVNEQFF. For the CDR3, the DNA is TGTGCCAGCAGTCCCCAGTCGGCGGGGGGTGTGAATGAGCAGTTCTTC.